This entry lists 5 T cell receptor beta chains sequenced from one sample in a study of cytomegalovirus exposure and HLA in healthy donors (dated by TCRdb to about 2017). Receptor libraries were prepared by the immunoSEQ multiplex PCR assay. The multiplex PCR relied on a mix of 60 forward primers for TCR Vbeta segments and 13 reverse primers for TCR Jbeta segments. TCRdb retrieved this table from immuneACCESS and kept in-frame rearrangements only. Not all clones are present; in checked studies, unresolved V genes account for under half, and no reason is known for the remainder. This sample is represented by about 170,000 clones; 80% to 85% of them were singletons. In total, the top ten clones hold less than 1% of the sample. The specimen sequenced was PBMCs. These receptors were collected from a girl aged 2 to 10 in good health and CMV-seropositive.

The chain recombines TRBV29-1 with TRBJ1-4; a weak D match, TRBD1 (5 bases). The CDR3 sequence is 15 residues long. Trimming took 4 bases from V and 6 from J, leaving 18 bases between them. Per germline, CDR1 SQVTM and CDR2 ANQGSEA. The CDR3 bases are TGCAGCGTTGGGGTTCTGGGGCGTAAGGATGAAAAACTGTTTTTT. Its translation is CSVGVLGRKDEKLFF.

The rearrangement uses TRBV6-4 and TRBJ1-1; maybe TRBD1 (6 bases). Deletions cut 6 bases from V and 1 base from J, with 12 bases between. Germline loops: CDR1 MRHNA, CDR2 SNTAGT. The CDR3 runs 14 residues. The CDR3 nucleotides are TGTGCCAGCAGGGAAATAGGGGGGAACACTGAAGCTTTCTTT. Its protein is CASREIGGNTEAFF.

This clone was observed once. V is TRBV18 and J is TRBJ2-3; TRBD1 might be the D (6 bases). CDR1 is KGHSH and CDR2 is LQKENI in the germline V gene. Trimming pared 3 bases from V and 4 bases from J, leaving 14 bases between. The CDR3 consists of 15 residues. CDR3 protein: CASSPQTGQADTQYF. DNA for the CDR3: TGTGCCAGCTCACCGCAGACAGGTCAGGCAGATACGCAGTATTTT.

V usage is TRBV4-1 and J usage is TRBJ2-3; 13 bases fit TRBD2. Germline CDR1 MGHRA, CDR2 YSYEKL. This CDR3 comprises 15 residues. V gave up 4 bases and J gave up 9 bases; unmatched junction bases: 7. CDR3 nucleotide sequence: TGCGCCAGCAGCCCCCGGACTAGCGGGAGAAAAACGCAGTATTTT. Amino acids: CASSPRTSGRKTQYF.

This chain links TRBV4-1 with TRBJ2-7, with TRBD2 identical over 9 bases. The CDR3 covers 14 residues. The V gene's germline CDR1 is MGHRA and CDR2 YSYEKL. J gave up 2 bases and V 4 bases, and 3 bases lay outside the gene matches. The CDR3 region has the DNA TGCGCCAGCAGCCCGGGACTAGCCCCCTACGAGCAGTACTTC. It specifies CASSPGLAPYEQYF.